Listed below are T cell receptor beta chains from one sample, sequenced in a study of response to subunit inactivated influenza vaccine. MiXCR was run by TCRdb on the RT-PCR reads, yielding one entry per CDR3 protein. The sample records more than 700,000 distinct CDR3 sequences, 21% being singletons. This sample comprised PBMCs from blood, obtained more than 4 days after vaccination. These receptors were collected from a man in his fifties who received an inactivated influenza vaccine. Each CDR3 is given with its conserved first and last residue. The order of the fields is CDR3 protein, CDR3 DNA, CDR3 length, J gene, V gene, D gene, clone size. A D gene is named only where the DNA matches it firmly. Not every row has a clone size; where given, it reads once, few, many or a size class.

cdr3_aa: CASSHGTSGWEETQYF; cdr3_nt: TGTGCCAGCAGCCACGGGACTAGCGGGTGGGAAGAGACCCAGTACTTC; cdr3_length: 16; j_call: TRBJ2-5; v_call: TRBV4-2; d_call: TRBD2; clone_size: .
cdr3_aa: CASSFNAGEVTGELFF; cdr3_nt: TGTGCCAGCAGCTTCAACGCCGGGGAGGTCACCGGGGAGCTGTTTTTT; cdr3_length: 16; j_call: TRBJ2-2; v_call: TRBV7-9; d_call: .; clone_size: few
cdr3_aa: CSAVGTGDQPQHF; cdr3_nt: TGCAGTGCTGTCGGGACAGGGGATCAGCCCCAGCATTTT; cdr3_length: 13; j_call: TRBJ1-5; v_call: TRBV20-1; d_call: TRBD1; clone_size: .
cdr3_aa: CSVGQGGSYEQYF; cdr3_nt: TGCAGCGTGGGACAGGGAGGCTCCTACGAGCAGTACTTC; cdr3_length: 13; j_call: TRBJ2-7; v_call: TRBV29-1; d_call: TRBD1; clone_size: .
cdr3_aa: CASSQVSRGVQYF; cdr3_nt: TGTGCCAGCAGCCAAGTGAGCCGGGGGGTACAGTATTTT; cdr3_length: 13; j_call: TRBJ2-3; v_call: TRBV3-1; d_call: TRBD2; clone_size: .
cdr3_aa: CASSYVAPSGGTSSYNEQFF; cdr3_nt: TGTGCCAGCAGTTACGTCGCGCCTAGCGGGGGGACTAGCTCCTACAATGAGCAGTTCTTC; cdr3_length: 20; j_call: TRBJ2-1; v_call: TRBV6-2/TRBV6-3; d_call: TRBD2; clone_size: .
cdr3_aa: CASSYSREGTQYF; cdr3_nt: TGTGCCAGCAGTTACTCCAGGGAGGGTACCCAGTACTTC; cdr3_length: 13; j_call: TRBJ2-5; v_call: TRBV6-6; d_call: TRBD2; clone_size: .
cdr3_aa: CASSYLSGATDTQYF; cdr3_nt: TGTGCCAGCAGCTACCTTAGCGGGGCCACAGATACGCAGTATTTT; cdr3_length: 15; j_call: TRBJ2-3; v_call: TRBV7-9; d_call: TRBD2; clone_size: .
cdr3_aa: CASSLGSRANEKLFF; cdr3_nt: TGTGCCAGCAGCTTGGGGTCCAGGGCAAATGAAAAACTGTTTTTT; cdr3_length: 15; j_call: TRBJ1-4; v_call: TRBV5-6; d_call: .; clone_size: .
cdr3_aa: CAGAGESTDTQYF; cdr3_nt: TGTGCCGGTGCGGGAGAAAGCACAGATACGCAGTATTTT; cdr3_length: 13; j_call: TRBJ2-3; v_call: TRBV10-3; d_call: TRBD2; clone_size: few
cdr3_aa: CASSLISGSENEQFF; cdr3_nt: TGTGCCAGCAGCTTAATTAGCGGGAGTGAGAATGAGCAGTTCTTC; cdr3_length: 15; j_call: TRBJ2-1; v_call: TRBV7-3; d_call: TRBD2; clone_size: .
cdr3_aa: CSARNWADTDTQYF; cdr3_nt: TGCAGTGCTAGGAACTGGGCGGACACAGATACGCAGTATTTT; cdr3_length: 14; j_call: TRBJ2-3; v_call: TRBV20-1; d_call: .; clone_size: .
cdr3_aa: CSAREVAYEQYF; cdr3_nt: TGCAGTGCTAGAGAGGTAGCCTACGAGCAGTACTTC; cdr3_length: 12; j_call: TRBJ2-7; v_call: TRBV20-1; d_call: .; clone_size: .
cdr3_aa: CASSYPLSGRANEQFF; cdr3_nt: TGTGCCAGCAGTTACCCCCTGAGCGGGAGGGCCAATGAGCAGTTCTTC; cdr3_length: 16; j_call: TRBJ2-1; v_call: TRBV6-8; d_call: TRBD2; clone_size: few
cdr3_aa: CSASDDTIYF; cdr3_nt: TGCAGTGCCAGCGACGACACCATATATTTT; cdr3_length: 10; j_call: TRBJ1-3; v_call: TRBV20-1; d_call: .; clone_size: few
cdr3_aa: CASSYPADTQYF; cdr3_nt: TGTGCCAGCAGTTACCCTGCGGATACGCAGTATTTT; cdr3_length: 12; j_call: TRBJ2-3; v_call: TRBV6-6; d_call: .; clone_size: .
cdr3_aa: CASSLVGTRGYEQYF; cdr3_nt: TGCGCCAGCAGTCTGGTCGGGACCAGAGGATACGAGCAGTACTTC; cdr3_length: 15; j_call: TRBJ2-7; v_call: TRBV5-1; d_call: .; clone_size: many
cdr3_aa: CASSADRTYNEQFF; cdr3_nt: TGTGCCAGCAGCGCGGACAGGACGTACAATGAGCAGTTCTTC; cdr3_length: 14; j_call: TRBJ2-1; v_call: TRBV7-9; d_call: TRBD1; clone_size: .
cdr3_aa: CASSGGWSEQYF; cdr3_nt: TGTGCCAGCAGTGGAGGTTGGAGCGAGCAGTACTTC; cdr3_length: 12; j_call: TRBJ2-7; v_call: TRBV6-2/TRBV6-3; d_call: .; clone_size: few
cdr3_aa: CATRDSGGNNEQFF; cdr3_nt: TGTGCCACCAGGGATTCGGGGGGGAACAATGAGCAGTTCTTC; cdr3_length: 14; j_call: TRBJ2-1; v_call: TRBV24-1; d_call: TRBD2; clone_size: few
cdr3_aa: CAWSVRGRGRWDEQFF; cdr3_nt: TGTGCCTGGAGTGTACGAGGCAGGGGGCGCTGGGATGAGCAGTTCTTC; cdr3_length: 16; j_call: TRBJ2-1; v_call: TRBV30; d_call: TRBD1; clone_size: .
cdr3_aa: CASSQRFITALYGYTF; cdr3_nt: TGTGCCAGCAGCCAAAGATTTATTACTGCCCTCTATGGCTACACCTTC; cdr3_length: 16; j_call: TRBJ1-2; v_call: TRBV3-1; d_call: .; clone_size: .
cdr3_aa: CASSQGPANTEAFF; cdr3_nt: TGTGCCAGCAGCCAAGGGCCAGCGAACACTGAAGCTTTCTTT; cdr3_length: 14; j_call: TRBJ1-1; v_call: TRBV3-1; d_call: .; clone_size: few
cdr3_aa: CASSYSRGQYTGELFF; cdr3_nt: TGTGCCAGCAGTTACTCGCGGGGACAGTACACCGGGGAGCTGTTTTTT; cdr3_length: 16; j_call: TRBJ2-2; v_call: TRBV6-2/TRBV6-3; d_call: .; clone_size: .
cdr3_aa: CSVGAGVGELFF; cdr3_nt: TGCAGCGTCGGAGCAGGGGTCGGGGAGCTGTTTTTT; cdr3_length: 12; j_call: TRBJ2-2; v_call: TRBV29-1; d_call: .; clone_size: few
cdr3_aa: CASSVRKGGLEQYF; cdr3_nt: TGTGCCAGCAGTGTCAGGAAGGGGGGACTCGAGCAGTACTTC; cdr3_length: 14; j_call: TRBJ2-7; v_call: TRBV7-9; d_call: .; clone_size: .
cdr3_aa: CSVSGGVRNEQYF; cdr3_nt: TGCAGCGTATCAGGAGGGGTCAGGAACGAGCAGTACTTC; cdr3_length: 13; j_call: TRBJ2-7; v_call: TRBV29-1; d_call: .; clone_size: many
cdr3_aa: CASSLVEQGTGNTIYF; cdr3_nt: TGTGCCAGCAGCTTAGTCGAACAGGGGACTGGAAACACCATATATTTT; cdr3_length: 16; j_call: TRBJ1-3; v_call: TRBV7-2; d_call: TRBD1; clone_size: .
cdr3_aa: CASSLASQGYEQYF; cdr3_nt: TGCGCCAGCAGCTTGGCTAGTCAGGGCTACGAGCAGTACTTC; cdr3_length: 14; j_call: TRBJ2-7; v_call: TRBV5-1; d_call: .; clone_size: .
cdr3_aa: CASSYWQANQPQHF; cdr3_nt: TGTGCCAGCAGTTACTGGCAGGCCAATCAGCCCCAGCATTTT; cdr3_length: 14; j_call: TRBJ1-5; v_call: TRBV6-2/TRBV6-3; d_call: .; clone_size: .
cdr3_aa: CASSRSDGTDTQYF; cdr3_nt: TGTGCCAGCAGCCGGTCGGATGGCACAGATACGCAGTATTTT; cdr3_length: 14; j_call: TRBJ2-3; v_call: TRBV12-3/TRBV12-4; d_call: .; clone_size: .
cdr3_aa: CASSPQGGRGGELFF; cdr3_nt: TGTGCCAGCAGCCCCCAGGGGGGCAGAGGCGGGGAGCTGTTTTTT; cdr3_length: 15; j_call: TRBJ2-2; v_call: TRBV11-3; d_call: .; clone_size: .
cdr3_aa: CASSEWIGLLETQYF; cdr3_nt: TGTGCCAGCAGTGAATGGATAGGACTCTTGGAGACCCAGTACTTC; cdr3_length: 15; j_call: TRBJ2-5; v_call: TRBV25-1; d_call: .; clone_size: .
cdr3_aa: CASSGGQYSNQPQHF; cdr3_nt: TGTGCCAGCAGTGGAGGACAGTATAGCAATCAGCCCCAGCATTTT; cdr3_length: 15; j_call: TRBJ1-5; v_call: TRBV12-3/TRBV12-4; d_call: .; clone_size: few
cdr3_aa: CASRFTGGLSGNTIYF; cdr3_nt: TGTGCCAGCAGATTTACAGGGGGCCTCTCTGGAAACACCATATATTTT; cdr3_length: 16; j_call: TRBJ1-3; v_call: TRBV12-3/TRBV12-4; d_call: TRBD1; clone_size: few
cdr3_aa: CASSLGKGASHNEQFF; cdr3_nt: TGCGCCAGCAGCTTGGGTAAGGGGGCAAGCCACAATGAGCAGTTCTTC; cdr3_length: 16; j_call: TRBJ2-1; v_call: TRBV5-1; d_call: TRBD1; clone_size: .
cdr3_aa: CASSVGGETDTQYF; cdr3_nt: TGTGCCAGCAGCGTAGGGGGCGAGACAGATACGCAGTATTTT; cdr3_length: 14; j_call: TRBJ2-3; v_call: TRBV9; d_call: .; clone_size: few
cdr3_aa: CASSLGRVWNTEAFF; cdr3_nt: TGTGCCAGCAGCTTAGGAAGGGTATGGAACACTGAAGCTTTCTTT; cdr3_length: 15; j_call: TRBJ1-1; v_call: TRBV7-2; d_call: .; clone_size: .
cdr3_aa: CASTKGYRHSYEQYF; cdr3_nt: TGTGCCAGCACAAAAGGTTACAGACACTCCTACGAGCAGTACTTC; cdr3_length: 15; j_call: TRBJ2-7; v_call: TRBV21-1; d_call: .; clone_size: .
cdr3_aa: CSARDNYYEQYF; cdr3_nt: TGCAGTGCTCGGGACAATTACTACGAGCAGTACTTC; cdr3_length: 12; j_call: TRBJ2-7; v_call: TRBV20-1; d_call: .; clone_size: .
cdr3_aa: CASSLESGANVLTF; cdr3_nt: TGTGCCAGCTCCCTAGAATCTGGGGCCAACGTCCTGACTTTC; cdr3_length: 14; j_call: TRBJ2-6; v_call: TRBV5-6; d_call: .; clone_size: few
cdr3_aa: CSVEYNTDTQYF; cdr3_nt: TGCAGCGTTGAATACAACACAGATACGCAGTATTTT; cdr3_length: 12; j_call: TRBJ2-3; v_call: TRBV29-1; d_call: .; clone_size: .